These 12 T cell receptor beta chains were all obtained from the same sample, sequenced in a study of T-cell reconstitution after alpha-beta-depleted transplantation in children. A TCRbeta library incorporating unique molecular identifiers was prepared. TCRdb processed the PCR reads anew with MiXCR; each CDR3 protein has one entry. The table lists about 580,000 distinct CDR3 sequences, more than 20% of them singletons. The material was PBMCs, mostly from graft donor cells, obtained 360 days after TCRalphabeta/CD19-depleted stem cell transplant. The receptors stem from a boy less than two years old who had a stem cell transplant for acute myeloid leukemia, so the T cells may come from the graft donor.

This clonotype was found many times. The J gene is TRBJ1-2, the V gene TRBV6-2 or TRBV6-3; 11 bases line up with TRBD1. With V trimmed by 5 bases and J by 4 bases, 6 bases remained unmatched. Per the germline V gene, CDR1 is MNHEY and CDR2 is SVGEGT. The CDR3 covers 15 residues. CDR3 sequence: CASSAPGQGVYGYTF. CDR3 nucleotides: TGTGCCAGCAGTGCCCCGGGACAGGGGGTCTATGGCTACACCTTC.

The genes are TRBV12-3 or TRBV12-4 and TRBJ2-5; TRBD1 matches at 9 bases. This CDR3 region has 13 residues. V shed 6 bases, J shed 7 bases, and the junction held 6 bases outside the gene matches. CDR3 amino acids: CASSKDRGGTQYF. As DNA, the CDR3 is TGTGCCAGCAGCAAGGACAGGGGTGGGACCCAGTACTTC.

A few counts support this clonotype. This chain uses TRBV12-3 or TRBV12-4 with TRBJ2-1; TRBD1 might be the D (6 bases). CDR3 length equals 17 residues. V was clipped by 1 base and J by 0 bases, with 13 bases between them. The CDR3 coding sequence is TGTGCCAGCAGTTTAGGGGACATCACTAGCTCCTACAATGAGCAGTTCTTC. Protein: CASSLGDITSSYNEQFF.

This clonotype has only a few counts. The chain carries TRBV5-6 and TRBJ1-2; possibly TRBD1 for D (6 bases). This CDR3 is built from 13 residues. Germline lookup yields CDR1 SGHDT and CDR2 YYEEEE. V lost 7 bases, J lost 1 base, and 11 bases lay in between. Here the CDR3 reads CASRDTFNYGYTF. The CDR3 coding sequence is TGTGCCAGCCGGGACACATTTAACTATGGCTACACCTTC. Full variable domain (outside the CDR3, taken from reference TRBV5-6 and TRBJ1-2): DAGVTQSPTHLIKTRGQQVTLRCSPKSGHDTVSWYQQALGQGPQFIFQYYEEEERQRGNFPDRFSGHQFPNYSSELNVNALLLGDSALYLCASRDTFNYGYTFGSGTRLTVV.

At least ten counts were recorded for this clonotype. The chain recombines TRBV7-2 with TRBJ2-1, with D perhaps TRBD1 (7 bases). Trimming took 1 base from V and 7 from J, leaving 11 bases between them. This CDR3 is 14 amino acids long. The germline V gene encodes CDR1 SGHTA and CDR2 FQGNSA. The CDR3 loop is CASSLEGAGNEQFF. The CDR3 coding sequence is TGTGCCAGCAGCTTAGAGGGGGCGGGGAATGAGCAGTTCTTC. Filled out from reference TRBV7-2 and TRBJ2-1, the complete variable domain reads GAGVSQSPSNKVTEKGKDVELRCDPISGHTALYWYRQSLGQGLEFLIYFQGNSAPDKSGLPSDRFSAERTGGSVSTLTIQRTQQEDSAVYLCASSLEGAGNEQFFGPGTRLTVL.

The V call is TRBV3-1, the J call TRBJ2-1; TRBD2 might be the D (6 bases). Germline V CDR1 and CDR2: LGHDT, YNNKEL (reference sequence). This CDR3 is 14 amino acids long. The V gene lost 0 bases and the J gene lost 7 bases, with 10 bases spanning the gap. The DNA for the CDR3 is TGTGCCAGCAGCCAAGATCTTGGGGGGAATGAGCAGTTCTTC. It encodes CASSQDLGGNEQFF.

On this clonotype itself: A much bigger clone sits one base away, suggesting this may be a read error. CDR3 protein: CASHDHISYPF. The CDR3 DNA is TGTGCCAGCCACGATCATATCAGCTACCCCTTC. V gene TRBV28 combines with J gene TRBJ1-2; D gene uncertain. This CDR3 is 11 amino acids long. From germline, CDR1 is MDHEN and CDR2 SYDVKM.

This clonotype came up many times. The V call is TRBV29-1, the J call TRBJ2-1, with TRBD1 as a possible D gene (6 bases). The CDR3 totals 13 residues. The V gene's germline CDR1 is SQVTM and CDR2 ANQGSEA. V was clipped by 8 bases and J by 9 bases, with 20 bases between them. The CDR3 DNA sequence: TGCAGCATATTAACAGGGCCACGCATTGAGCAGTTCTTC. Residues: CSILTGPRIEQFF.

Many counts were recorded for this clonotype. The chain carries TRBV28 and TRBJ1-6; D not certain. The germline V gene has CDR1 MDHEN and CDR2 SYDVKM. V lost 3 bases and J 6 bases, leaving 9 bases between the germline ends. The CDR3 is 14 amino acids. CDR3 DNA: TGTGCCAGCAGTTTTTGGGCCGGTAATTCACCCCTCCACTTT. It is translated as CASSFWAGNSPLHF. Drawing the rest from reference TRBV28 and TRBJ1-6, the complete variable domain is DVKVTQSSRYLVKRTGEKVFLECVQDMDHENMFWYRQDPGLGLRLIYFSYDVKMKEKGDIPEGYSVSREKKERFSLILESASTNQTSMYLCASSFWAGNSPLHFGNGTRLTVT.

In its sample, this clonotype was seen a few times. The chain uses TRBV20-1 and TRBJ2-7; D not resolved. Germline V gene lookup returns CDR1 DFQATT and CDR2 SNEGSKA (reference sequence). The germline V and J ends were trimmed by 1 base and 6 bases, with 16 bases remaining between them. This CDR3 comprises 14 residues. DNA of the CDR3: TGCAGTGCTAGAGGGCCTGGCGGCGTAGGCGAGCAGTACGTC. Translating it yields CSARGPGGVGEQYV.

This chain links TRBV10-3 with TRBJ2-5; 13 bases are shared with TRBD2. This CDR3 contains 14 residues. Germline assignment: CDR1 ENHRY and CDR2 SYGVKD. The V and J ends lost 11 bases and 3 bases, in that order; junction bases with no gene match: 6. CDR3 in amino acids: CAASTSGGKETQYF. The CDR3 DNA reads as TGTGCCGCCTCGACTAGCGGGGGGAAAGAGACCCAGTACTTC.

Ten or more counts support this clonotype. The chain recombines TRBV28 with TRBJ1-5; D unresolved. The germline V and J ends were trimmed by 7 bases and 3 bases, with 13 bases remaining between them. The CDR3 runs to 14 residues. CDR1 is MDHEN and CDR2 is SYDVKM in the germline V gene. The DNA of the CDR3 is TGTGCCAGCAACCTAGATAGTTCCAATCAGCCCCAGCATTTT. Translated: CASNLDSSNQPQHF.